A selection of T cell receptor beta chains follows, all from one sample in a study of cytomegalovirus exposure and HLA in healthy donors. Clones were sequenced by immunoSEQ multiplex PCR, and TCRdb holds only the in-frame ones, with some missing. In the table there are fewer than 150,000 clones, about 80% of which are singletons. Sequenced material: PBMCs. The receptor source for this set is a man aged 25 to 40 in good health and CMV-seronegative. Each CDR3 is given with its conserved first and last residue. A D gene is named only where the DNA matches it firmly. The size entry is marked missing in some rows and otherwise reads once, few, many or a size class.

d_gene	abundance	v_gene	j_gene	len	CDR3aa	CDR3nt
-	-	TRBV28	TRBJ1-6	15	CASSRGDITISPLHF	TGTGCCAGCAGTCGGGGGGACATAACAATTTCACCCCTCCACTTT
TRBD1	-	TRBV4-1	TRBJ1-2	15	CASSLEQGVFYGYTF	TGCGCCAGCAGCCTAGAACAGGGGGTGTTCTATGGCTACACCTTC
-	-	TRBV7-9	TRBJ2-7	15	CASSLVRVSMYEQYF	TGTGCCAGCAGCTTAGTTCGGGTTTCCATGTACGAGCAGTACTTC
-	-	TRBV2	TRBJ2-2	13	CASSRENTGELFF	TGTGCCAGCAGTCGGGAGAACACCGGGGAGCTGTTTTTT
-	-	TRBV11-3	TRBJ2-3	15	CASSLDNQGGDTQYF	TGTGCCAGCAGCTTAGATAACCAGGGAGGAGATACGCAGTATTTT
-	-	TRBV10-2	TRBJ2-3	14	CASSERTSTDTQYF	TGCGCCAGCAGTGAGAGGACTAGCACAGATACGCAGTATTTT
-	many	TRBV6-1	TRBJ1-1	17	CASSEGNRLKQNTEAFF	TGTGCCAGCAGTGAAGGGAATAGACTGAAGCAGAACACTGAAGCTTTCTTT
TRBD1	-	TRBV2	TRBJ2-1	16	CASSEARGGVWNEQFF	TGTGCCAGCAGTGAAGCAAGAGGGGGCGTCTGGAATGAGCAGTTCTTC
TRBD1	-	TRBV5-4	TRBJ1-3	15	CASSLQGASGNTIYF	TGTGCCAGCAGCTTACAGGGGGCGTCTGGAAACACCATATATTTT
TRBD1	-	TRBV28	TRBJ1-5	15	CASSLLQGSNQPQHF	TGTGCCAGCAGTTTACTACAGGGGAGCAATCAGCCCCAGCATTTT
-	-	TRBV19	TRBJ2-1	15	CASSIQHSSYNEQFF	TGTGCCAGTAGTATTCAGCACAGCTCCTACAATGAGCAGTTCTTC
TRBD1	-	TRBV6-6	TRBJ1-1	15	CASSYIVGTGLEAFF	TGTGCCAGCAGTTATATTGTCGGGACAGGGCTTGAAGCTTTCTTT
TRBD2	-	TRBV6-5	TRBJ2-7	13	CASSREARYEQYF	TGTGCCAGCAGTCGGGAGGCCCGCTACGAGCAGTACTTC
-	-	TRBV30	TRBJ2-2	14	CAWSSPGATGELFF	TGTGCCTGGAGTTCACCAGGGGCCACCGGGGAGCTGTTTTTT
-	-	TRBV29-1	TRBJ2-1	16	CSVGLERQLPYNEQFF	TGCAGCGTTGGACTGGAGCGGCAACTGCCCTACAATGAGCAGTTCTTC
TRBD1	-	TRBV6-1	TRBJ2-1	15	CASSEYRGTHGEQFF	TGTGCCAGCAGTGAATACAGGGGGACGCATGGTGAGCAGTTCTTC
TRBD1	-	TRBV6-1	TRBJ1-1	14	CASSFDRANTEAFF	TGTGCCAGCAGTTTCGACAGGGCTAACACTGAAGCTTTCTTT
-	-	TRBV4-1	TRBJ2-5	15	CASSHGSAAQETQYF	TGCGCCAGCAGCCATGGTAGCGCTGCCCAAGAGACCCAGTACTTC
TRBD1	-	TRBV6-1	TRBJ2-7	12	CASSVTGAEQYF	TGTGCCAGCAGCGTTACAGGGGCCGAGCAGTACTTC
-	-	TRBV19	TRBJ2-5	14	CASSIPDRTETQYF	TGTGCCAGTAGTATCCCAGACAGGACAGAAACCCAGTACTTC
-	-	TRBV21-1	TRBJ2-5	16	CASRFSGQGVGETQYF	TGTGCCAGCAGATTTTCGGGACAGGGGGTGGGGGAGACCCAGTACTTC
-	-	TRBV11-3	TRBJ1-5	14	CASSLKELEQPQHF	TGTGCCAGCAGCTTAAAGGAACTAGAACAGCCCCAGCATTTT
-	-	TRBV6-5	TRBJ2-3	12	CASSLDRYTQYF	TGTGCCAGCAGTCTCGACAGGTATACGCAGTATTTT
TRBD2	-	TRBV18	TRBJ2-5	15	CASSTGLAGEETQYF	TGTGCCAGCTCAACGGGACTAGCGGGAGAGGAGACCCAGTACTTC
-	-	TRBV19	TRBJ1-5	13	CASRGQHNQPQHF	TGTGCCAGTAGGGGGCAGCACAATCAGCCCCAGCATTTT
TRBD2	-	TRBV5-1	TRBJ2-3	16	CASSLVAGGRSDTQYF	TGCGCCAGCAGCTTGGTCGCGGGAGGGCGATCAGATACGCAGTATTTT
TRBD2	-	TRBV6-6	TRBJ2-1	12	CVASGSYNEQFF	TGTGTCGCTAGCGGGAGCTACAATGAGCAGTTCTTC
TRBD2	few	TRBV5-4	TRBJ2-2	16	CASSGGLAGVAGELFF	TGTGCCAGCAGCGGGGGACTAGCGGGTGTGGCCGGGGAGCTGTTTTTT
-	-	TRBV5-6	TRBJ2-1	15	CASSHGGLASNEQFF	TGTGCCAGCAGCCATGGTGGACTGGCAAGCAATGAGCAGTTCTTC
TRBD1	-	TRBV19	TRBJ2-7	14	CASSQTGNSYEQYF	TGTGCCAGTAGCCAGACAGGGAACTCCTACGAGCAGTACTTC
-	-	TRBV6-5	TRBJ1-3	13	CASMGGARNTIYF	TGTGCCAGCATGGGGGGGGCGAGAAACACCATATATTTT
-	-	TRBV4-1	TRBJ1-2	13	CASSPIYRVGYTF	TGCGCCAGCAGCCCCATCTACAGGGTCGGCTACACCTTC
TRBD2	-	TRBV2	TRBJ2-1	16	CASLGLAGVSYNEQFF	TGTGCCAGCCTCGGACTAGCGGGTGTATCCTACAATGAGCAGTTCTTC
TRBD2	-	TRBV13	TRBJ2-3	16	CASSWGTSGGKDTQYF	TGTGCCAGCAGCTGGGGGACTAGCGGGGGAAAAGATACGCAGTATTTT
-	-	TRBV12-5	TRBJ1-2	11	CASGFSGSALF	TGTGCTAGTGGTTTTAGCGGGAGCGCCCTCTTC
-	-	TRBV7-6	TRBJ1-2	14	CASSSRQPNYGYTF	TGTGCCAGCAGCTCAAGACAGCCTAACTATGGCTACACCTTC
TRBD1	-	TRBV7-9	TRBJ1-2	18	CASSSQPNTRTGGYGYTF	TGTGCCAGCAGCTCACAGCCCAATACCCGGACAGGAGGATATGGCTACACCTTC
TRBD1	-	TRBV30	TRBJ2-5	13	CAWSVQQGRTQYF	TGTGCCTGGAGTGTACAACAGGGGAGGACCCAGTACTTC
-	-	TRBV29-1	TRBJ2-2	13	CSVESGDTGELFF	TGCAGCGTTGAATCAGGGGACACCGGGGAGCTGTTTTTT
TRBD2	-	TRBV6-1	TRBJ2-7	17	CASSDGPGTSGSYEQYF	TGTGCCAGCAGTGATGGTCCCGGGACTAGCGGCTCCTACGAGCAGTACTTC
-	few	TRBV5-6	TRBJ1-2	11	CASSLSGGYTF	TGTGCCAGCAGCCTTAGCGGTGGCTACACCTTC
-	-	TRBV15	TRBJ2-1	15	CATSSQGGVYNEQFF	TGTGCCACCAGCTCCCAAGGGGGGGTCTACAATGAGCAGTTCTTC
-	-	TRBV4-1	TRBJ2-6	16	CASSHTPGAGANVLTF	TGCGCCAGCAGCCATACCCCAGGGGCGGGGGCCAACGTCCTGACTTTC
TRBD1	-	TRBV29-1	TRBJ2-3	14	CSVNYQGVADTQYF	TGCAGCGTTAACTACCAGGGGGTCGCAGATACGCAGTATTTT
TRBD1	-	TRBV29-1	TRBJ2-5	15	CSVETGQPYQETQYF	TGCAGCGTTGAGACGGGACAGCCGTACCAAGAGACCCAGTACTTC
TRBD2	-	TRBV30	TRBJ2-6	17	CAWSPGTSGVGANVLTF	TGTGCCTGGAGTCCCGGGACTAGCGGGGTTGGGGCCAACGTCCTGACTTTC